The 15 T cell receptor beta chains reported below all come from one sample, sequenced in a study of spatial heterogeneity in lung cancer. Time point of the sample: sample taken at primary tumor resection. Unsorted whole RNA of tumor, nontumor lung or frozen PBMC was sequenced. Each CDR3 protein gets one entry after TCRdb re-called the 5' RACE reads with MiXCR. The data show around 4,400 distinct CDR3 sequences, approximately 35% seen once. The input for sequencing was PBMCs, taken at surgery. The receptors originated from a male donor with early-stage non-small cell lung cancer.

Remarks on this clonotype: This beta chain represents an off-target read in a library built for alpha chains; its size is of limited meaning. The CDR3 DNA reads TGCAGTGCTCTGGACAGGTACCAAGAGACCCAGTACTTC. It specifies CSALDRYQETQYF. The chain carries TRBV20-1 and TRBJ2-5; 7 bases agree with TRBD1. CDR3 length: 13 amino acids. J was trimmed by 0 bases and V by 5 bases; bases with no gene match: 3. Germline V gene data show CDR1 as DFQATT and CDR2 as SNEGSKA (reference sequence).

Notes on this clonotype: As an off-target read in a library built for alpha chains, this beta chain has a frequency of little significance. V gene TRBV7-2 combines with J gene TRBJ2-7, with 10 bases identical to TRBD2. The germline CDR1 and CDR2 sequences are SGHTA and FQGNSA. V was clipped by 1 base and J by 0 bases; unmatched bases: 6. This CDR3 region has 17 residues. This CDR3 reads CASSLGGASGSSYEQYF. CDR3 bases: TGTGCCAGCAGCTTAGGTGGGGCTAGCGGGAGCTCCTACGAGCAGTACTTC.

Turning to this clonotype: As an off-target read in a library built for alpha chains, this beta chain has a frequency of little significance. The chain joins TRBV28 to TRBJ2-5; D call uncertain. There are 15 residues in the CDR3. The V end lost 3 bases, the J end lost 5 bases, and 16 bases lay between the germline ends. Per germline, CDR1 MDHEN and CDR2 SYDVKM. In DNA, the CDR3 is TGTGCCAGCAGTTTCCTAGAGAGACTCCAGGAGACCCAGTACTTC. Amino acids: CASSFLERLQETQYF.

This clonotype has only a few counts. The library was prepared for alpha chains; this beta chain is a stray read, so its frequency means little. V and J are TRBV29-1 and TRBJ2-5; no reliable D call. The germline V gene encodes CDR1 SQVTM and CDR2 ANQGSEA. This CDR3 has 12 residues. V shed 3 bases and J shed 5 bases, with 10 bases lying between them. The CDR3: CSVDANGETQYF. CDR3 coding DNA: TGCAGCGTTGATGCTAATGGCGAGACCCAGTACTTC.

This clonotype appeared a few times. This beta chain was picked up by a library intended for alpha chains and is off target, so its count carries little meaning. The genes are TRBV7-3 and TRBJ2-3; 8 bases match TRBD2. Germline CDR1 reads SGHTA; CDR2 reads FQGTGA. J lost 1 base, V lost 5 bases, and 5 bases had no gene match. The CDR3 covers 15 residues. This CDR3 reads CASSSFSGGTDTQYF. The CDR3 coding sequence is TGTGCCAGCAGCAGTTTTAGCGGGGGCACAGATACGCAGTATTTT.

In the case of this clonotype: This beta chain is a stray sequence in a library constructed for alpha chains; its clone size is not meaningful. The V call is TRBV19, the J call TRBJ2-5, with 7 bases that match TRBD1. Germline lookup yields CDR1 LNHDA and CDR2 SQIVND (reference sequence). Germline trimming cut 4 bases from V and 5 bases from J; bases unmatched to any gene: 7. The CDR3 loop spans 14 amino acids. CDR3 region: CASSTRQGSETQYF. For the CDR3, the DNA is TGTGCCAGTAGTACTCGACAGGGTTCCGAGACCCAGTACTTC.

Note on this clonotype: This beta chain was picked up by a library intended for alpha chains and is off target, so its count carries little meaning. CDR3 residues: CASSLTWGTGELFF. DNA for the CDR3: TGCGCCAGCAGCTTGACATGGGGGACCGGGGAGCTGTTTTTT. The J gene is TRBJ2-2, the V gene TRBV5-1, with D perhaps assigned TRBD1 or TRBD2 (5 bases each). The CDR3 runs to 14 residues. Germline V CDR1 and CDR2: SGHRS, YFSETQ. V gave up 1 base and J gave up 5 bases, with 9 bases separating them.

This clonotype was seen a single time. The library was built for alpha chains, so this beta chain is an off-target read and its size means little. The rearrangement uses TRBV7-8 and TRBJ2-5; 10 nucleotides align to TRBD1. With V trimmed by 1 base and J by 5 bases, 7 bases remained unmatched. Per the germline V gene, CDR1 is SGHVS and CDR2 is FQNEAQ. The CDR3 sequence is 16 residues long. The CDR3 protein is CASSLEAGQGRETQYF. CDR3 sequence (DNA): TGTGCCAGCAGCTTAGAGGCGGGACAGGGGAGGGAGACCCAGTACTTC.

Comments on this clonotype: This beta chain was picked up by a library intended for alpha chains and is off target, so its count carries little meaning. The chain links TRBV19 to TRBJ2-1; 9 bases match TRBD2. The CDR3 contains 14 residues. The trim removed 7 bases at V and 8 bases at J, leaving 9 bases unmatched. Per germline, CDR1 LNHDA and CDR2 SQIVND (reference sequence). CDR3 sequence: CASTDSGRSDEQFF. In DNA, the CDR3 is TGTGCCAGTACGGATAGCGGGAGATCCGATGAGCAGTTCTTC.

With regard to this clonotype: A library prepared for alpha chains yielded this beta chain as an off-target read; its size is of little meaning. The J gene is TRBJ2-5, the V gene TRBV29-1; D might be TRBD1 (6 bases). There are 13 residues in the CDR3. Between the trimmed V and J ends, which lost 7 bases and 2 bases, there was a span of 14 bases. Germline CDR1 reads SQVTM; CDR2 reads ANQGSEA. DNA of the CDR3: TGCAGCGCCCTACAGGGACGTCAAGAGACCCAGTACTTC. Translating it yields CSALQGRQETQYF.

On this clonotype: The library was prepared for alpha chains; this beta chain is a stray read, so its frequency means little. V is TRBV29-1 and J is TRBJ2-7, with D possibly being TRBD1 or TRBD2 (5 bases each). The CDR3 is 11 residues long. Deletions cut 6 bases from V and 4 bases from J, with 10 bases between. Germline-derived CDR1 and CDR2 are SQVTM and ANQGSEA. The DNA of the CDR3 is TGCAGCGTCCGTGAGGGGTACGAGCAGTACTTC. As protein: CSVREGYEQYF.

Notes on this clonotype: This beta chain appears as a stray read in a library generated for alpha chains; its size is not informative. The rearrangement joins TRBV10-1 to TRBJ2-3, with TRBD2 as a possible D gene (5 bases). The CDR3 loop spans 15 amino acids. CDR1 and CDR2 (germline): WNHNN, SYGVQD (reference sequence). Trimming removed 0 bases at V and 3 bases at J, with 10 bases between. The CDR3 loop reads CASSESRRGTDTQYF. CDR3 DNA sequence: TGCGCCAGCAGTGAGTCAAGGAGAGGGACAGATACGCAGTATTTT.

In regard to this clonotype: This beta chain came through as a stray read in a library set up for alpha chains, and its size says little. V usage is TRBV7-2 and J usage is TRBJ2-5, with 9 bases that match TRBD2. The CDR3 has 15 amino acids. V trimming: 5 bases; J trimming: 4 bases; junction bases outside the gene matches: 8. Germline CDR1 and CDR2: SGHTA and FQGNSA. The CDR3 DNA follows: TGTGCCAGCAGCCGGGGCGGGAGGGGCCGAGAGACCCAGTACTTC. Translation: CASSRGGRGRETQYF.

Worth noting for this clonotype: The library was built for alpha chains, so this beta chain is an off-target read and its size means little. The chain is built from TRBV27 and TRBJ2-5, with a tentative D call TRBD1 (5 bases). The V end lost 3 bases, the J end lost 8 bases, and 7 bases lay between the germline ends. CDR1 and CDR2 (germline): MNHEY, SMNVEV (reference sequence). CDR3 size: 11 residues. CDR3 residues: CASSLGRTQYF. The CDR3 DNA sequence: TGTGCCAGCAGTTTGGGGCGAACCCAGTACTTC.

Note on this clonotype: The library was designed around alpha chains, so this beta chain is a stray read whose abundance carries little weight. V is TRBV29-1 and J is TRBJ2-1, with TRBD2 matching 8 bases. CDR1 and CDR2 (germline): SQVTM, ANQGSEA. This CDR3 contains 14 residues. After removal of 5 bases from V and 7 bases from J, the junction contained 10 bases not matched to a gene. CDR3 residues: CSVLHSSGSNEQFF. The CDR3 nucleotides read TGCAGCGTTCTCCACTCGAGCGGGAGTAATGAGCAGTTCTTC.